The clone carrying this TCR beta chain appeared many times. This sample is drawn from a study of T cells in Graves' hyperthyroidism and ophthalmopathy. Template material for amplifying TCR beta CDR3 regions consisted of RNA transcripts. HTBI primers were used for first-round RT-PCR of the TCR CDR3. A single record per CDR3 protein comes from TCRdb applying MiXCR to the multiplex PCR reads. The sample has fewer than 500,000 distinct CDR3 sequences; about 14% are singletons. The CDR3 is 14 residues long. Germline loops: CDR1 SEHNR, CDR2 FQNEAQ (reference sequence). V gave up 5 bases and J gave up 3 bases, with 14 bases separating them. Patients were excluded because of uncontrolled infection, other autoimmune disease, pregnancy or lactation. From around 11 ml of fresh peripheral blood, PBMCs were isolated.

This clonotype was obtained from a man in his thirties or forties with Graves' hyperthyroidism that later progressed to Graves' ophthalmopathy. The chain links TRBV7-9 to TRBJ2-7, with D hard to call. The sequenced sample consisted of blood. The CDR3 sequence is CASSTRQDVYEQYF. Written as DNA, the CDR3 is TGTGCCAGCAGCACCCGGCAGGACGTCTACGAGCAGTACTTC.